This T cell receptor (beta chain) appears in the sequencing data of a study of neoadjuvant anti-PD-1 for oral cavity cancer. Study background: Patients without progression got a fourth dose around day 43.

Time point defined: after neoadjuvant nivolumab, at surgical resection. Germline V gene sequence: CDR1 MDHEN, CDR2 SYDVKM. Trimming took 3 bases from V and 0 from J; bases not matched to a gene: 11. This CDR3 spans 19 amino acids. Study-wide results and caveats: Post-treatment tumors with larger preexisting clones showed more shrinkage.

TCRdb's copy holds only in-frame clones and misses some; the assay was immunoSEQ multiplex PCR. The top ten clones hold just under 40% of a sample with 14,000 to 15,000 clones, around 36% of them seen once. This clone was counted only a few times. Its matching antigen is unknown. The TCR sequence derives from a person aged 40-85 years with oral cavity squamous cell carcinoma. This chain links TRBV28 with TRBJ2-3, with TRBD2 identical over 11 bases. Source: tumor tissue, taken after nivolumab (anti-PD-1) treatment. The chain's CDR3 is CASSFIAGGPTYSTDTQYF. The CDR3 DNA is TGTGCCAGCAGTTTCATAGCGGGGGGGCCCACATACAGCACAGATACGCAGTATTTT. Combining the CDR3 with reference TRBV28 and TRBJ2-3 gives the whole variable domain DVKVTQSSRYLVKRTGEKVFLECVQDMDHENMFWYRQDPGLGLRLIYFSYDVKMKEKGDIPEGYSVSREKKERFSLILESASTNQTSMYLCASSFIAGGPTYSTDTQYFGPGTRLTVL.